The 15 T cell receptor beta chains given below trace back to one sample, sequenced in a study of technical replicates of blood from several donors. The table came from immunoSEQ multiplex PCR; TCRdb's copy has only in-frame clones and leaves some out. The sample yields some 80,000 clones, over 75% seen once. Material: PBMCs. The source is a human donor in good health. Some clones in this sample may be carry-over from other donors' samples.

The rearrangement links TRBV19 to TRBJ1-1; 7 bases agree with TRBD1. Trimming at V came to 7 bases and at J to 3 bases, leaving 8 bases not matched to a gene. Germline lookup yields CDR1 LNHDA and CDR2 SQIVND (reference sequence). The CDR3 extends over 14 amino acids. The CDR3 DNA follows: TGTGCCAGTATCAAGGGGACAGTTGACACTGAAGCTTTCTTT. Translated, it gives CASIKGTVDTEAFF.

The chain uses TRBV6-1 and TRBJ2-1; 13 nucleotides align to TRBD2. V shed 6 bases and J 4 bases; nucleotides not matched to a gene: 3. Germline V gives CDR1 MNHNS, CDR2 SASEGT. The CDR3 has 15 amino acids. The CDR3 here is CASRSGLAGYNEQFF. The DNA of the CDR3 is TGTGCCAGCAGGTCGGGACTAGCGGGGTACAATGAGCAGTTCTTC.

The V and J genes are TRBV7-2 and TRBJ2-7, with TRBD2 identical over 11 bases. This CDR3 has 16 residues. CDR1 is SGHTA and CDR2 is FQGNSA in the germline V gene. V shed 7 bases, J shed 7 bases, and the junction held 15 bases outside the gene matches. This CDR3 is CASTLRLTSGKEEQYF. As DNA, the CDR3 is TGTGCCAGCACTCTCCGACTGACTAGCGGGAAAGAAGAGCAGTACTTC.

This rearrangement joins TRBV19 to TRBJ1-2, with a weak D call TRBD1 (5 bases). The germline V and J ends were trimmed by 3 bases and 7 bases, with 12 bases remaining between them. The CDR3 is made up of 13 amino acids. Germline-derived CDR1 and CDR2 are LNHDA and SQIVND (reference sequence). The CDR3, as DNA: TGTGCCAGTAGTATCGGGGGTGCTGGTGGCTACACCTTC. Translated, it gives CASSIGGAGGYTF.

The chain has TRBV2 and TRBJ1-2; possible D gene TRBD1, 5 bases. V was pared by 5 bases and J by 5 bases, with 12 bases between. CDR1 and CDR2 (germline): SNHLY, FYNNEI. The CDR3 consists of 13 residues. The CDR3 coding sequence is TGTGCCAGCAGTTCCGGCAGGGCATATGGCTACACCTTC. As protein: CASSSGRAYGYTF. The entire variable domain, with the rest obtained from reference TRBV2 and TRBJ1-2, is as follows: EPEVTQTPSHQVTQMGQEVILRCVPISNHLYFYWYRQILGQKVEFLVSFYNNEISEKSEIFDDQFSVERPDGSNFTLKIRSTKLEDSAMYFCASSSGRAYGYTFGSGTRLTVV.

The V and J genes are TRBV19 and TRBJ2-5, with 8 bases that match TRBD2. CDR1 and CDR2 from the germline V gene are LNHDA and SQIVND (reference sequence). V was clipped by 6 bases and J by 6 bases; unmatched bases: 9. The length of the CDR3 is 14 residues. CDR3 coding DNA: TGTGCCAGTAGCAGTAGCGGGGACCTACAGACCCAGTACTTC. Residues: CASSSSGDLQTQYF. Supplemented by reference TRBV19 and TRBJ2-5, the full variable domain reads DGGITQSPKYLFRKEGQNVTLSCEQNLNHDAMYWYRQDPGQGLRLIYYSQIVNDFQKGDIAEGYSVSREKKESFPLTVTSAQKNPTAFYLCASSSSGDLQTQYFGPGTRLLVL.

The CDR3: CASSFWTRRAYGYTF. CDR3 coding DNA: TGTGCCAGCAGCTTTTGGACCCGCAGGGCCTATGGCTACACCTTC. The chain carries TRBV5-6 and TRBJ1-2, with D maybe TRBD1 (5 bases). In germline, CDR1 is SGHDT, CDR2 YYEEEE. Trimming took 2 bases from V and 4 from J, leaving 15 bases between them. The CDR3 runs 15 residues.

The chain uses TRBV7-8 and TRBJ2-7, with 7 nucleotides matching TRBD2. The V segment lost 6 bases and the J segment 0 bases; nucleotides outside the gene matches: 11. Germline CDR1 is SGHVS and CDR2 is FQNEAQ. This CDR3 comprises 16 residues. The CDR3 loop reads CASRGPRRGSSYEQYF. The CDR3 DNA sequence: TGTGCCAGCAGGGGTCCGCGGCGGGGGAGCTCCTACGAGCAGTACTTC.

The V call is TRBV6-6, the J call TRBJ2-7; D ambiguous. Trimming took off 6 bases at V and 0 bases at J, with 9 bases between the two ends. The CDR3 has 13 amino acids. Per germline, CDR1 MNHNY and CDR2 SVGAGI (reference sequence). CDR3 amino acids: CASRPSGSYEQYF. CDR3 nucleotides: TGTGCCAGCAGGCCGAGTGGCTCCTACGAGCAGTACTTC.

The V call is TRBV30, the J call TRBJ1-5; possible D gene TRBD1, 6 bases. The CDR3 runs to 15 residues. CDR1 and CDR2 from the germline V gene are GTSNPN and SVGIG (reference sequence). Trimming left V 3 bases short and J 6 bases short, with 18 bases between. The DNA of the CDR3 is TGTGCCTGGAGGCAACAGGGCCCGTTCAGTCAGCCCCAGCATTTT. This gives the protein CAWRQQGPFSQPQHF.

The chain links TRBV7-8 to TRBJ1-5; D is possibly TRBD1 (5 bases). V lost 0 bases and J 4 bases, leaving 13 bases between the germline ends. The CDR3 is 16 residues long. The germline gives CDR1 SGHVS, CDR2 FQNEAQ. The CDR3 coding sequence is TGTGCCAGCAGCTTAGCGTCTGGGGCGGGGAATCAGCCCCAGCATTTT. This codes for CASSLASGAGNQPQHF.

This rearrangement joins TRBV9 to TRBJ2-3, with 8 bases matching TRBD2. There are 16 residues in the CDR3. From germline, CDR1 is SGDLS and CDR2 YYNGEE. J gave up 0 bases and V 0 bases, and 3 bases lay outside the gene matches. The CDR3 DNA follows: TGTGCCAGCAGCGTAGCGGGGGGGGCGAGCACAGATACGCAGTATTTT. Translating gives CASSVAGGASTDTQYF.

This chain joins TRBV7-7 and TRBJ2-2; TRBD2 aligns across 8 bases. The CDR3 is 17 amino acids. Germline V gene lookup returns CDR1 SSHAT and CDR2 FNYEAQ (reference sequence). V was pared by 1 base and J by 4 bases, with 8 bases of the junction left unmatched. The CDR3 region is CASSLERASGSTGELFF. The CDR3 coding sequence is TGTGCCAGCAGCTTAGAAAGGGCTAGCGGGTCCACCGGGGAGCTGTTTTTT.

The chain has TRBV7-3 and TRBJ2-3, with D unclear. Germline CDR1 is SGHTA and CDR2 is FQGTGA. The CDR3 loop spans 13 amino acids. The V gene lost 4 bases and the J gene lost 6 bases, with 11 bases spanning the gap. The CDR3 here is CASSSGRADTQYF. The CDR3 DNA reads TGTGCCAGCAGCTCGGGTCGCGCGGATACGCAGTATTTT. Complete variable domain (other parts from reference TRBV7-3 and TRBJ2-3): GAGVSQTPSNKVTEKGKYVELRCDPISGHTALYWYRQSLGQGPEFLIYFQGTGAADDSGLPNDRFFAVRPEGSVSTLKIQRTERGDSAVYLCASSSGRADTQYFGPGTRLTVL.

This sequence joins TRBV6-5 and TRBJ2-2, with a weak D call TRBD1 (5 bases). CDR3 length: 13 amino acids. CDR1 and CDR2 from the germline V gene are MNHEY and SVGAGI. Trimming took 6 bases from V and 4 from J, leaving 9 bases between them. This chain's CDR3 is CASRGPGTGELFF. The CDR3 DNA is TGTGCCAGCAGGGGGCCCGGCACCGGGGAGCTGTTTTTT.